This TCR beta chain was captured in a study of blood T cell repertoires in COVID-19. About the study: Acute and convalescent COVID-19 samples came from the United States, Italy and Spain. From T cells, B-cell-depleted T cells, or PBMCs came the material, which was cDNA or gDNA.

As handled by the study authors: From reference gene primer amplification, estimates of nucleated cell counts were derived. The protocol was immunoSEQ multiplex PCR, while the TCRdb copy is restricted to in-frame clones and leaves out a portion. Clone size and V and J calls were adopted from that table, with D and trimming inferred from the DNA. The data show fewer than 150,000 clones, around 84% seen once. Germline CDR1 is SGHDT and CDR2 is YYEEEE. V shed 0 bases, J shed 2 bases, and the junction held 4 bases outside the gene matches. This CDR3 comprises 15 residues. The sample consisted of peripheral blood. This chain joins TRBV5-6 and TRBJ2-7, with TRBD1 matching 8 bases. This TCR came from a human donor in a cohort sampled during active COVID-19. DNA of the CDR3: TGTGCCAGCAGCTTGGGGTTACAGGGGGCCTACGAGCAGTACTTC. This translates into CASSLGLQGAYEQYF. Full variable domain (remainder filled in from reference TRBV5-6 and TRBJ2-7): DAGVTQSPTHLIKTRGQQVTLRCSPKSGHDTVSWYQQALGQGPQFIFQYYEEEERQRGNFPDRFSGHQFPNYSSELNVNALLLGDSALYLCASSLGLQGAYEQYFGPGTRLTVT.